The 6 T cell receptor beta chains below come from one sample, sequenced in a study of spatial heterogeneity in lung cancer. The sample's time point: sample taken at primary tumor resection. MiXCR was run by TCRdb on the 5' RACE reads, yielding one entry per CDR3 protein. This table holds approximately 21,000 distinct CDR3 sequences, roughly 3% found once. The sequencing here drew on PBMCs, taken at surgery. These receptors all stem from a female donor with early-stage non-small cell lung cancer.

In its sample, this clonotype was seen many times. The rearrangement uses TRBV20-1 and TRBJ1-5; D gene unclear. V was shortened by 0 bases and J by 1 base, with 10 bases between the two germline ends. This CDR3 contains 15 residues. Germline V gene lookup returns CDR1 DFQATT and CDR2 SNEGSKA (reference sequence). CDR3 sequence: CSARETEDSNQPQHF. The DNA for the CDR3 is TGCAGTGCTAGAGAAACAGAAGACAGCAATCAGCCCCAGCATTTT.

In its sample, this clonotype ranks as medium-sized. CDR3 region: CASSAGTPSGELFF. The CDR3 region has the DNA TGTGCCAGCAGCGCCGGGACTCCCTCCGGGGAGCTGTTTTTT. The V call is TRBV7-9, the J call TRBJ2-2; possible D gene TRBD2, 6 bases. Trimming stripped 5 bases from V and 6 bases from J, with 13 bases between. Germline V gene sequence: CDR1 SEHNR, CDR2 FQNEAQ (reference sequence). This CDR3 has 14 amino acids.

In this sample, this clonotype is medium-sized (0.01 to 0.1%). The chain couples TRBV20-1 to TRBJ2-7; 7 bases line up with TRBD2. Trimming at V came to 4 bases and at J to 0 bases, leaving 9 bases not matched to a gene. Germline loops: CDR1 DFQATT, CDR2 SNEGSKA (reference sequence). The CDR3 spans 15 residues. CDR3 DNA: TGCAGTGCTACACATACTAGCGATCCCTCCTACGAGCAGTACTTC. As protein: CSATHTSDPSYEQYF.

The sample holds many counts of this clonotype. The chain is built from TRBV9 and TRBJ2-5; perhaps TRBD1 as D (6 bases). The V gene's germline CDR1 is SGDLS and CDR2 YYNGEE. The V and J ends lost 0 bases and 2 bases respectively, with 14 bases between them. This CDR3 has 16 amino acids. DNA of the CDR3: TGTGCCAGCAGCGTAGCCGCGACAGGAGTACAAGAGACCCAGTACTTC. Translation gives CASSVAATGVQETQYF.

The sample holds many counts of this clonotype. The rearrangement links TRBV7-9 to TRBJ1-4; D remains unclear. In germline, CDR1 is SEHNR, CDR2 FQNEAQ (reference sequence). The CDR3 contains 15 residues. Trimming cost V 1 base and J 4 bases, with 10 bases left between them. In DNA form, the CDR3 reads TGTGCCAGCAGCTTAGATCTCGGAGTTAATGAAAAACTGTTTTTT. It encodes CASSLDLGVNEKLFF. Using reference TRBV7-9 and TRBJ1-4 for the parts outside the CDR3, the full variable domain is DTGVSQNPRHKITKRGQNVTFRCDPISEHNRLYWYRQTLGQGPEFLTYFQNEAQLEKSRLLSDRFSAERPKGSFSTLEIQRTEQGDSAMYLCASSLDLGVNEKLFFGSGTQLSVL.

This clonotype was counted ten times or more. The rearrangement uses TRBV6-1 and TRBJ1-5; 8 bases are shared with TRBD1. The V gene's germline CDR1 is MNHNS and CDR2 SASEGT. The trim removed 7 bases at V and 6 bases at J, leaving 11 bases unmatched. The CDR3 runs 15 residues. In DNA form, the CDR3 reads TGTGCCAGCACTCCCGACAGGGGTAAAAGTCAGCCCCAGCATTTT. Its translation is CASTPDRGKSQPQHF.